The clone carrying this T cell receptor beta chain came up many times. Its antigen is undetermined. This record comes from a study of T cells in Graves' hyperthyroidism and ophthalmopathy. Study-wide context: Peripheral blood samples were taken at initial diagnosis, prior to any treatment.

Study observations and caveats: In simple terms, a model built on 13 V-J features told ophthalmopathy apart from stable hyperthyroidism.

From germline, CDR1 is SEHNR and CDR2 FQNEAQ (reference sequence). This CDR3 has 15 residues. Losses at the gene ends were 5 bases for V and 2 bases for J; bases not matched to a gene: 7. Amplified regions were TCR beta CDR3 sequences from RNA transcripts. A set of HTBI primers served as the primers for a first-round RT-PCR of the TCR CDR3. TCRdb processed the multiplex PCR reads anew with MiXCR; each CDR3 protein has one entry. The table has approximately 100,000 distinct CDR3 sequences, approximately 50% seen once. Input material: blood. The rearrangement links TRBV7-9 to TRBJ1-1; TRBD1 agrees at 8 bases. The receptor comes from a man aged 40-50 years with Graves' hyperthyroidism. As DNA, the CDR3 is TGTGCCAGCAGCCCCCCGGCAGGGGGCAACACTGAAGCTTTCTTT. Its translation: CASSPPAGGNTEAFF.